The sequence of this T cell receptor beta chain was determined in a study of spatial heterogeneity in lung cancer. Study context: Detected sequences consistently included more beta-chain ones than alpha-chain ones.

As to time point: blood at routine non-recurrence follow-up after resection. Without sorting, whole RNA was sequenced from tumor, nontumor lung or frozen PBMC. TCRdb fed the 5' RACE reads into MiXCR, producing one record per CDR3 protein. The data hold 15,000 to 20,000 distinct CDR3 sequences, with about a fifth observed a single time. The CDR3 spans 15 residues. V was clipped by 5 bases and J by 5 bases, with 16 bases between them. CDR1 and CDR2 (germline): MNHEY, SMNVEV (reference sequence). General study points: Circulating ubiquitous expanded tumor TCRs were observed more frequently at resection than at follow-up.

In this sample, this clonotype turned up many times. Its matching antigen is unknown. The chain uses TRBV27 and TRBJ1-5; a weak D match, TRBD1 (6 bases). The clonotype comes from a male donor with early-stage non-small cell lung cancer. The sequences come from PBMCs, collected at follow-up. CDR3 nucleotides: TGTGCCAGCAGTATCGCGGCAGGGGCTCATCAGCCCCAGCATTTT. This encodes CASSIAAGAHQPQHF.